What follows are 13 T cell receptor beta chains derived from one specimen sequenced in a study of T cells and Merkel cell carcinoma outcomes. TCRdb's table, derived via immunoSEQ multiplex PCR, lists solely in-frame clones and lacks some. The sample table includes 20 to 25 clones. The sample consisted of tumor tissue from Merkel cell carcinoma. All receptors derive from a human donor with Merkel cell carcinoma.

The CDR3 region has the DNA TGCGCCAGCAGCCAAGTGGGGGGAAAGGCGGAACTGTTTTTT. This encodes CASSQVGGKAELFF. The chain carries TRBV4-1 and TRBJ1-4, with D possibly matching TRBD1 (5 bases). V dropped 1 base and J dropped 12 bases, with 15 bases sitting between them. The CDR3 sequence is 14 residues long. Germline V gene lookup returns CDR1 MGHRA and CDR2 YSYEKL.

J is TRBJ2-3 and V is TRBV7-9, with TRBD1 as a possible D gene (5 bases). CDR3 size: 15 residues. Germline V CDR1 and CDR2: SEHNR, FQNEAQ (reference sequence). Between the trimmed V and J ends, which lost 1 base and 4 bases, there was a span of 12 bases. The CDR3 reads CASSLVVQGPDTQYF. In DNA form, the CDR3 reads TGTGCCAGCAGCTTAGTCGTTCAGGGTCCAGATACGCAGTATTTT.

The CDR3 loop reads CASSVPPVDTQYF. The DNA of the CDR3 is TGTGCCAGCAGCGTTCCTCCTGTAGATACGCAGTATTTT. The chain recombines TRBV9 with TRBJ2-3; D is uncertain. This CDR3 comprises 13 residues. Per the germline V gene, CDR1 is SGDLS and CDR2 is YYNGEE. Trimming took off 2 bases at V and 5 bases at J, with 9 bases between the two ends.

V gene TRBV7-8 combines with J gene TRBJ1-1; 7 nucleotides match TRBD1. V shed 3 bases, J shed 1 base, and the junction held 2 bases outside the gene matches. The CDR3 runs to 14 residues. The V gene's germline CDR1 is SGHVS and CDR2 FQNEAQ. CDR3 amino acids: CASSFGTANTEAFF. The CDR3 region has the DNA TGTGCCAGCAGCTTCGGGACAGCGAACACTGAAGCTTTCTTT.

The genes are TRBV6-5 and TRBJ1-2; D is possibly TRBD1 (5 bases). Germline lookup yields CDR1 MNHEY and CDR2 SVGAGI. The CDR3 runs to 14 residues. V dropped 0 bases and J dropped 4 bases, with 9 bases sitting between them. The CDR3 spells CASSYSAGTYGYTF. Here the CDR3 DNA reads TGTGCCAGCAGTTACTCTGCAGGGACCTATGGCTACACCTTC.

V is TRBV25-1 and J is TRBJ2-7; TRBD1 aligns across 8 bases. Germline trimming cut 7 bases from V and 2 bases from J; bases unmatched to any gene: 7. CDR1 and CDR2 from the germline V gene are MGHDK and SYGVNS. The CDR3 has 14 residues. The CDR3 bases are TGTGCCAGCACCCCGACAGGGGCGGCCTACGAGCAGTACTTC. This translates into CASTPTGAAYEQYF.

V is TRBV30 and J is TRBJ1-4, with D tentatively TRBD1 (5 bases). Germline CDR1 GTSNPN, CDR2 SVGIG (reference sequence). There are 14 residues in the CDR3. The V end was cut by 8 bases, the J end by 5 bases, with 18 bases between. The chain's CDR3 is CAQHDRAGNEKLFF. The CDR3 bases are TGTGCCCAACACGACCGGGCAGGGAATGAAAAACTGTTTTTT.

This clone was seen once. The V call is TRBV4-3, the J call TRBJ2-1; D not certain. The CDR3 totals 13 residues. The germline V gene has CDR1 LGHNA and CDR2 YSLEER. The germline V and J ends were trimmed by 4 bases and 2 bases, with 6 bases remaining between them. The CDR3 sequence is CASSPWAYNEQFF. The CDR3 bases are TGCGCCAGCAGCCCCTGGGCCTACAATGAGCAGTTCTTC.

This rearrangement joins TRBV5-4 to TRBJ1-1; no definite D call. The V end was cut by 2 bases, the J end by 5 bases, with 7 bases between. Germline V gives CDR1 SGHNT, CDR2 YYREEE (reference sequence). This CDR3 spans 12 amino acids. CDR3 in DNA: TGTGCCAGCAGCTTCGGTCAAACTGAAGCTTTCTTT. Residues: CASSFGQTEAFF.

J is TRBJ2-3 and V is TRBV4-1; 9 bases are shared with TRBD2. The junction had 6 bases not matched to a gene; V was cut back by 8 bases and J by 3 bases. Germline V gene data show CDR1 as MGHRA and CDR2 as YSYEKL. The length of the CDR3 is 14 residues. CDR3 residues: CASGASGETDTQYF. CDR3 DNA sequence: TGCGCCAGCGGGGCTAGCGGGGAAACAGATACGCAGTATTTT.

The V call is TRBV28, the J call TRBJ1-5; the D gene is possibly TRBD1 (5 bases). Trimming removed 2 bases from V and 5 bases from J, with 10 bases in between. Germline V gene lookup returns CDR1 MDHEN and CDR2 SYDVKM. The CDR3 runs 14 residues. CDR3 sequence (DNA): TGTGCCAGCAGTTTAATGGGGGGGGATCAGCCCCAGCATTTT. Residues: CASSLMGGDQPQHF. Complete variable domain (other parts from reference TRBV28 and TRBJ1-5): DVKVTQSSRYLVKRTGEKVFLECVQDMDHENMFWYRQDPGLGLRLIYFSYDVKMKEKGDIPEGYSVSREKKERFSLILESASTNQTSMYLCASSLMGGDQPQHFGDGTRLSIL.

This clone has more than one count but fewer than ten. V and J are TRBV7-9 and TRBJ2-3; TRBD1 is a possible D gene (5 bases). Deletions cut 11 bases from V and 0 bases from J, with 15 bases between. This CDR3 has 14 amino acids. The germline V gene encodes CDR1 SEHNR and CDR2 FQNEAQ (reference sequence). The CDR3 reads CAGRQGSSTDTQYF. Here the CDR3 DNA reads TGTGCCGGTCGGCAGGGATCTAGCACAGATACGCAGTATTTT.

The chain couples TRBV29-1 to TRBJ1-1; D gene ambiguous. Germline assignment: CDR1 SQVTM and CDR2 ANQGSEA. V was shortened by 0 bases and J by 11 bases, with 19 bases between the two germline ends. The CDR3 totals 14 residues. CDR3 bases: TGCAGCGTTGAAGAGGGATCCTTAGGATCGGGGGCTTTCTTT. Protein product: CSVEEGSLGSGAFF.